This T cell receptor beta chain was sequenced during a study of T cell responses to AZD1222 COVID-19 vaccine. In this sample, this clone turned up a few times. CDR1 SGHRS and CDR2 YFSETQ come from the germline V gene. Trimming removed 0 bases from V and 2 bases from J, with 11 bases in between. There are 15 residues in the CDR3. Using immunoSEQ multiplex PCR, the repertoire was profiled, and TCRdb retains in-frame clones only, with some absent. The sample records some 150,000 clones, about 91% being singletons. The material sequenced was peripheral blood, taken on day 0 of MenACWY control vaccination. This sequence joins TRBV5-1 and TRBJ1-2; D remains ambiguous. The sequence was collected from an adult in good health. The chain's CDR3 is CASSLALGNNYGYTF. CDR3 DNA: TGCGCCAGCAGCTTGGCTCTGGGGAACAACTATGGCTACACCTTC.